This T cell receptor (beta chain) was sequenced in a study of CD8+ T cells in alopecia areata. Study-level background: Twice a day, 5 to 10 mg of oral tofacitinib was administered to treated patients.

Broader study findings: Scalp clonality and expanded CD8+ clones among the top 100 were significantly decreased by tofacitinib. Scalp lesions, especially in alopecia totalis/universalis, had higher clonality than normal scalp.

The length of the CDR3 is 19 residues. CDR1 SGDLS and CDR2 YYNGEE come from the germline V gene. Between the trimmed V and J ends, which lost 0 bases and 0 bases, there was a span of 19 bases. Worth noting for this clone: Its antigen is not known.

Treatment given: oral pan-JAK inhibitor, 5-10 mg twice daily. cDNA prepared by RNA extraction and subsequent reverse transcription served as the template for sequencing. Generated by immunoSEQ multiplex PCR, the TCRdb table keeps only in-frame clones and is missing some. This sample yields a few hundred thousand clones, of which around two fifths are seen a single time; under 0.55% belongs to the top ten. The clonotype originates from a human donor with alopecia areata. Specimen: CD4+ T cells sorted from blood, collected at approximately week 34, from a patient treated with tofacitinib. The chain carries TRBV9 and TRBJ2-4; D could derive from TRBD1 or TRBD2 (5 bases each). CDR3 region: CASSVGRDAGLLAKNIQYF. In nucleotides, the CDR3 is TGTGCCAGCAGCGTAGGACGGGACGCAGGTTTGCTAGCCAAAAACATTCAGTACTTC.